A selection of T cell receptor beta chains follows, all from one sample in a study of T cell repertoires in cytomegalovirus infection. TCRdb reanalysed the reads using MiXCR and keeps one entry per CDR3 protein. The sample contains approximately 290,000 distinct CDR3 sequences, about 25% of which appear only once. The sequenced sample was PBMCs. These receptors all stem from a human donor in good health (CMV status not recorded). Some clones in this sample may be carry-over from other donors' samples. Both conserved end residues are part of each CDR3. The D gene is left open where the match is weak. The size of a clone is reported for some rows only, either as once, few or many, or as a class for expanded clones.

clone size	V gene	J gene	D gene	CDR3 DNA	CDR3 protein
-	TRBV20-1	TRBJ1-5	-	TGCAGTGCTAGAGATACAATTGGACAGCCCCAGCATTTT	CSARDTIGQPQHF
few	TRBV28	TRBJ1-3	-	TGTGCCAGCAGTTTCCCCGTATCCGGCGCCACCATATATTTT	CASSFPVSGATIYF
-	TRBV29-1	TRBJ2-1	TRBD1	TGCAGCGTAGCTTATTCATTGGGACAGGGGGCCGGCGGGAGGGCCCGGAATGAGCAGTTCTTC	CSVAYSLGQGAGGRARNEQFF
once	TRBV29-1	TRBJ1-4	-	TGCAGCGTTGCGGGGGCGGGAAATGAAAAACTGTTTTTT	CSVAGAGNEKLFF
many	TRBV4-3	TRBJ2-2	TRBD2	TGCGCCAGCAGCCAATCCCCCCGCGGGGGAGTGGACACCGGGGAGCTGTTTTTT	CASSQSPRGGVDTGELFF
-	TRBV30	TRBJ1-1	-	TGTGCCGGAGACGGGAACACTGAAGCTTTCTTT	CAGDGNTEAFF
many	TRBV7-2	TRBJ1-5	-	TGTGCCAGCAGCTTACTCCCGTGGGTGGATGAGGGTTCCAATCAGCCCCAGCATTTT	CASSLLPWVDEGSNQPQHF
few	TRBV27	TRBJ1-6	TRBD1	TGTGCCAGCAGTTTGTGGACAGGGGATAATTCACCCCTCCACTTT	CASSLWTGDNSPLHF
few	TRBV6-6	TRBJ2-1	-	TGTGCCAGCAGTCTCAATCCCCCTTACTACAATGAGCAGTTCTTC	CASSLNPPYYNEQFF
many	TRBV6-2/TRBV6-3	TRBJ2-1	TRBD2	TGTGCCAGCAGTTACGAGGTCCTAGCGGGAGGAGGCAATGAGCAGTTCTTC	CASSYEVLAGGGNEQFF
-	TRBV7-2	TRBJ2-1	-	TGTGCCAGCAGCTTAACAGTCAACAATGAGCAGTTCTTC	CASSLTVNNEQFF
-	TRBV29-1	TRBJ2-1	-	TGCAGCGTTGAGGTCGACAATGAGCAGTTCTTC	CSVEVDNEQFF
few	TRBV6-4	TRBJ1-4	-	TGTGCCAGCAGCCCGGGACGGAATGAAAAACTGTTTTTT	CASSPGRNEKLFF
many	TRBV7-2	TRBJ1-4	-	TGTGCCAGCAGCCCCACCACGTCAACAGCAACTAATGAAAAACTGTTTTTT	CASSPTTSTATNEKLFF
many	TRBV6-1	TRBJ2-7	-	TGTGCCAGCAGTGTGTACGGGGACGAGCAGTACTTC	CASSVYGDEQYF
many	TRBV7-2	TRBJ2-6	-	TGTGCCAGCAGCCCTTTCGCCTGGAGCGATCCTTCTGGGGCCAACGTCCTGACTTTC	CASSPFAWSDPSGANVLTF